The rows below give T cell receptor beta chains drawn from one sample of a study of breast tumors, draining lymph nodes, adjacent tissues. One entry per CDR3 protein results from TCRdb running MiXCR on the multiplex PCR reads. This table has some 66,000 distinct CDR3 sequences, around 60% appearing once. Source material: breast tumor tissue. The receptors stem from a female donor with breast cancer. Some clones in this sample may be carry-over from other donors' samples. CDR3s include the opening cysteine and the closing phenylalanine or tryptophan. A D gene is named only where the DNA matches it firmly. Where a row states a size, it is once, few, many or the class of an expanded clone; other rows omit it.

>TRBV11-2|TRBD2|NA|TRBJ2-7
TGTGCCAGCAGCTTAGGGACTAGCGGCTTTGACTACGAGCAGTACTTC
CASSLGTSGFDYEQYF
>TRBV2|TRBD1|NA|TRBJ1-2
TGTGCCAGCAGTTCACGGACAGGGCTCGGTGGCTACACCTTC
CASSSRTGLGGYTF
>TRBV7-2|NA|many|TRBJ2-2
TGTGCCAGCAGCTTAGCGCTTGGTAGTAGGAACACCGGGGAGCTGTTTTTT
CASSLALGSRNTGELFF
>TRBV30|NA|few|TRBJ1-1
TGTGCCTGGGGAAGACGGGAGATTTTCACTGAAGCTTTCTTT
CAWGRREIFTEAFF
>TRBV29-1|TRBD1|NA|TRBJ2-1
TGCAGCGTTGGGGACAGCGTTAACTATGGCTACACCTACTCCTACAATGAGCAGTTCTTC
CSVGDSVNYGYTYSYNEQFF
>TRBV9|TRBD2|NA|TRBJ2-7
TGTGCCAGCAGCACAGGGACTAGATCGGATTACGAGCAGTACTTC
CASSTGTRSDYEQYF
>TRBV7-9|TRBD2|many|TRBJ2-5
TGTGCCAGCAGCTCCCTGACTAGCGGGAGAGTCGAGACCCAGTACTTC
CASSSLTSGRVETQYF
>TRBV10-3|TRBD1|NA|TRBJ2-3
TGTGCCATCAGTTCGGGACAGGGGAGCACAGATACGCAGTATTTT
CAISSGQGSTDTQYF
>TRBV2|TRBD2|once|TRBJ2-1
TGTGCCAGCAGTGGGACTAGCGGGGGGGATCGTAATGAGCAGTTCTTC
CASSGTSGGDRNEQFF
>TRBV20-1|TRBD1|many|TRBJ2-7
TGCAGTGCTTCCGGTTCGACAGGGACAGGACACGAGCAGTACTTC
CSASGSTGTGHEQYF
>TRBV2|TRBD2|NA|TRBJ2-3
TGTGCCAGCAGGTTGACTAGCGGGAGTACAGATACGCAGTATTTT
CASRLTSGSTDTQYF
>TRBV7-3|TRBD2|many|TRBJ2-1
TGTGCCAGCAGCTTAACCGGGACAGCGGGACTAGCGGGGGGGCCTGGCGATGAGCAGTTCTTC
CASSLTGTAGLAGGPGDEQFF
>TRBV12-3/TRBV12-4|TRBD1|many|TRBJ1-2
TGTGCCAGCAGTGACAGGGGTGACGGCTACACCTTC
CASSDRGDGYTF
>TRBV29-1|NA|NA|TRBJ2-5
TGCAGCGTTGAGGGGGCTAGCGGCCAAGAGACCCAGTACTTC
CSVEGASGQETQYF
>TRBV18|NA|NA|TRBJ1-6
TGTGCCAGCTCACCAGGTGTACAGGCCACCCTCCACTTT
CASSPGVQATLHF
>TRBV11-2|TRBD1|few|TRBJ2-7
TGTGCCAGCGGCTTACCCGACAGGGCGCTTCCCTACGAGCAGTACTTC
CASGLPDRALPYEQYF
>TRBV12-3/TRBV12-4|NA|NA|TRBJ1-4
TGTGCCAGCAGTATGGACGGCTCAGATACGGATGAAAGACTGTTTTTT
CASSMDGSDTDERLFF
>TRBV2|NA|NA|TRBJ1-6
TGTGCCAGCAGTGACAGGGGAAATTCACCCCTCCACTTT
CASSDRGNSPLHF
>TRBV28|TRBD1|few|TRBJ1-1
TGTGCCAGCAGAAGGACAGGGATGAACACTGAAGCTTTCTTT
CASRRTGMNTEAFF
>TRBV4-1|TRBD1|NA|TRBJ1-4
TGCGCCAGCAGCCATCCCGGGACAGGGGAGGAAAAACTGTTTTTT
CASSHPGTGEEKLFF
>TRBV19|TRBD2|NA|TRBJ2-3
TGTGCCTCCGTAAGCGGGAGTGTTAGAGATACGCAGTATTTT
CASVSGSVRDTQYF
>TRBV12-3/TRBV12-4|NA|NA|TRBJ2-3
TGTGCCAGCAGTCGCGAAGGTACGCAGTATTTT
CASSREGTQYF
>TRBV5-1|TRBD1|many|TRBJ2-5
TGCGCCAGCAGCCCTGGGACAGATTCCCAAGAGACCCAGTACTTC
CASSPGTDSQETQYF
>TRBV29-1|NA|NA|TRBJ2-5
TGCAGCGTTGTTTACTACTTAGGGGAGGAGGGTCTCTCGACCCAGTACTTC
CSVVYYLGEEGLSTQYF
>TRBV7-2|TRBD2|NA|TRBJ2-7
TGTGCCAGCAGCCCGACTAGCGGGTTCACCGGGGGGAGCTACGAGCAGTACTTC
CASSPTSGFTGGSYEQYF
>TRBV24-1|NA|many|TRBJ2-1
TGTGCCACCAGTGCCTCCCCGGGGGTTGAGCAGTTCTTC
CATSASPGVEQFF
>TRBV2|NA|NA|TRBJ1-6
TGTGCCAGCAGTGATAGGTACAGAGGATCACCCCTCCACTTT
CASSDRYRGSPLHF
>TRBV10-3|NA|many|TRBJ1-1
TGTGCCATCACCGCGACAGGTATGAACACTGAAGCTTTCTTT
CAITATGMNTEAFF
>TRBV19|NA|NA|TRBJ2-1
TGTGCATCCGAGCCGTCCGCATACAATGAGCAGTTCTTC
CASEPSAYNEQFF